The 30 T cell receptor beta chains presented below share a single source sample, sequenced in a study of cytomegalovirus exposure and HLA in healthy donors. Repertoires were generated with immunoSEQ multiplex PCR, while TCRdb's copy carries only in-frame clones and drops some. The data show about 130,000 clones, more than 95% seen once. The specimen sequenced was PBMCs. Receptor source: a man between 18 and 29 years old in good health and CMV-seronegative.

Concerning this clone itself: This CDR3 is also generated by other DNA sequences in the sample. The chain combines TRBV7-2 with TRBJ2-7; no clear D. CDR1 and CDR2 (germline): SGHTA, FQGNSA. The CDR3 length is 13 residues. V was clipped by 5 bases and J by 3 bases, with 11 bases between them. The CDR3 protein is CASSLGLSYEQYF. Written as DNA, the CDR3 is TGTGCCAGCAGCCTGGGCCTGAGCTACGAGCAGTACTTC.

V and J are TRBV5-5 and TRBJ1-4, with 9 bases identical to TRBD1. The CDR3 totals 14 residues. In germline, CDR1 is SGHKS, CDR2 YYEKEE (reference sequence). The J segment lost 6 bases and the V segment lost 4 bases, leaving 4 bases of the junction unmatched. CDR3 region: CASSRDRDYEKLFF. In DNA form, the CDR3 reads TGTGCCAGCAGCCGGGACAGGGATTATGAAAAACTGTTTTTT.

The chain links TRBV4-1 to TRBJ2-3, with D tentatively TRBD2 (6 bases). CDR1 is MGHRA, CDR2 YSYEKL, per germline. V lost 4 bases and J lost 2, with 16 bases in between. CDR3 size: 16 residues. The CDR3 here is CASSPHGTQATDTQYF. CDR3 bases: TGCGCCAGCAGCCCCCACGGGACTCAGGCCACAGATACGCAGTATTTT.

V gene TRBV7-2 combines with J gene TRBJ1-1, with a tentative D call TRBD1 (5 bases). CDR1 is SGHTA, CDR2 FQGNSA, per germline. CDR3 length: 13 residues. V gave up 4 bases and J gave up 0 bases, with 6 bases separating them. CDR3 in amino acids: CASSSDMNTEAFF. CDR3 in DNA: TGTGCCAGCAGCTCGGACATGAACACTGAAGCTTTCTTT.

The DNA for the CDR3 is TGTGCCAGCAGCCCCTCCCCGCAGGGATATCAGCCCCAGCATTTT. It translates to CASSPSPQGYQPQHF. The chain couples TRBV6-1 to TRBJ1-5; maybe TRBD1 (5 bases). The germline V and J ends were trimmed by 6 bases and 5 bases, with 17 bases remaining between them. This CDR3 has 15 amino acids. The germline V gene encodes CDR1 MNHNS and CDR2 SASEGT.

The chain joins TRBV6-4 to TRBJ1-5; D possibly corresponds to TRBD1 (5 bases). From germline, CDR1 is MRHNA and CDR2 SNTAGT. The V end was cut by 2 bases, the J end by 2 bases, with 16 bases between. This CDR3 has 17 amino acids. CDR3 residues: CASSDGVRVSGNQPQHF. CDR3 in DNA: TGTGCCAGCAGTGACGGGGTCAGGGTATCCGGCAATCAGCCCCAGCATTTT.

CDR3 coding DNA: TGTGCCAGCAGCTTGGAGTATAGACGGGACAGGGCCGATGAGCAGTTCTTC. It encodes CASSLEYRRDRADEQFF. This chain links TRBV5-6 with TRBJ2-1; TRBD1 agrees at 9 bases. Germline assignment: CDR1 SGHDT and CDR2 YYEEEE. The CDR3 totals 17 residues. The J segment lost 8 bases and the V segment lost 0 bases, leaving 12 bases of the junction unmatched.

This clone was seen once. This chain joins TRBV6-5 and TRBJ1-5; unclear D gene. CDR3 size: 14 residues. Germline CDR1 reads MNHEY; CDR2 reads SVGAGI. The V gene lost 5 bases and the J gene lost 4 bases, with 12 bases spanning the gap. CDR3 bases: TGTGCCAGCAGTCGCGGGAGTCAGAATCAGCCCCAGCATTTT. Protein: CASSRGSQNQPQHF.

The chain recombines TRBV19 with TRBJ2-3; 8 nucleotides match TRBD2. The CDR3 consists of 16 residues. After removal of 5 bases from V and 1 base from J, the junction contained 8 bases not matched to a gene. Germline-derived CDR1 and CDR2 are LNHDA and SQIVND (reference sequence). The chain's CDR3 is CASSRVAGLRTDTQYF. CDR3 coding DNA: TGTGCCAGTAGTCGCGTAGCGGGGTTACGCACAGATACGCAGTATTTT.

The V and J genes are TRBV5-8 and TRBJ1-1; TRBD1 agrees at 10 bases. CDR3 length equals 14 residues. Germline CDR1 SGHTS, CDR2 YDEGEE. The trim removed 7 bases at V and 5 bases at J, leaving 8 bases unmatched. CDR3 DNA sequence: TGTGCCAGCCCCCCGGGACAGGGGATGACTGAAGCTTTCTTT. Translated, it gives CASPPGQGMTEAFF.

This rearrangement joins TRBV7-9 to TRBJ1-1; 9 bases map to TRBD1. J lost 4 bases, V lost 4 bases, and 7 bases had no gene match. Per germline, CDR1 SEHNR and CDR2 FQNEAQ (reference sequence). This CDR3 region has 15 residues. The CDR3 loop is CASSSPDRGITEAFF. In DNA form, the CDR3 reads TGTGCCAGCAGCTCTCCAGACAGGGGGATCACTGAAGCTTTCTTT.

This chain uses TRBV28 with TRBJ1-2, with 7 bases lining up with TRBD1. The CDR3 spans 15 residues. Germline trimming cut 6 bases from V and 2 bases from J; bases unmatched to any gene: 9. Germline V gene data show CDR1 as MDHEN and CDR2 as SYDVKM. The CDR3 DNA is TGTGCCAGCAGCCCAGGACAGGCCGGCAACTATGGCTACACCTTC. This encodes CASSPGQAGNYGYTF.

The genes are TRBV30 and TRBJ1-1, with 8 bases fitting TRBD1. CDR3 length equals 16 residues. Germline loops: CDR1 GTSNPN, CDR2 SVGIG (reference sequence). Trimming at V came to 1 base and at J to 0 bases, leaving 7 bases not matched to a gene. This chain's CDR3 is CAWSEAAGGLNTEAFF. In DNA form, the CDR3 reads TGTGCCTGGAGTGAGGCGGCAGGGGGCTTGAACACTGAAGCTTTCTTT.

The chain links TRBV28 to TRBJ2-7, with 11 bases matching TRBD2. The CDR3 has 15 residues. With 8 bases clipped from V and 3 bases from J, the junction kept 9 bases outside the gene matches. From germline, CDR1 is MDHEN and CDR2 SYDVKM. CDR3 sequence reads: CASGPRLAGSYEQYF. The CDR3 DNA reads TGTGCCAGCGGGCCCCGACTAGCGGGGAGCTACGAGCAGTACTTC.

V gene TRBV7-8 combines with J gene TRBJ2-3; 8 bases fit TRBD2. The J segment lost 2 bases and the V segment lost 2 bases, leaving 9 bases of the junction unmatched. This CDR3 contains 17 residues. Per the germline V gene, CDR1 is SGHVS and CDR2 is FQNEAQ. In DNA, the CDR3 is TGTGCCAGCAGCTTACGGGAGGGCCAAATAAACACAGATACGCAGTATTTT. Translating gives CASSLREGQINTDTQYF.

In its sample, this clone was seen once. The V gene is TRBV6-6, the J gene TRBJ2-2; possible D gene TRBD2, 5 bases. Per germline, CDR1 MNHNY and CDR2 SVGAGI (reference sequence). This CDR3 comprises 14 residues. Trimming pared 6 bases from V and 7 bases from J, leaving 15 bases between. CDR3 protein: CASSRRTGFGELFF. The CDR3 bases are TGTGCCAGCAGCCGCCGGACTGGGTTCGGGGAGCTGTTTTTT.

The chain couples TRBV7-2 to TRBJ2-3; TRBD2 matches at 11 bases. Germline V gene lookup returns CDR1 SGHTA and CDR2 FQGNSA. Germline trimming cut 6 bases from V and 4 bases from J; bases unmatched to any gene: 9. The CDR3 contains 16 residues. CDR3 coding DNA: TGTGCCAGCAGTGTCACCGGGACTAGCGGTGCAGATACGCAGTATTTT. Protein: CASSVTGTSGADTQYF. Full variable domain (missing parts from reference TRBV7-2 and TRBJ2-3): GAGVSQSPSNKVTEKGKDVELRCDPISGHTALYWYRQSLGQGLEFLIYFQGNSAPDKSGLPSDRFSAERTGGSVSTLTIQRTQQEDSAVYLCASSVTGTSGADTQYFGPGTRLTVL.

The V gene is TRBV18, the J gene TRBJ1-4, with D tentatively TRBD1 (5 bases). Germline V gives CDR1 KGHSH, CDR2 LQKENI. The ends were cut back, 5 bases at V and 4 bases at J, with 14 bases in the middle. The CDR3 totals 15 residues. CDR3 sequence reads: CASSTQTGFNEKLFF. The CDR3 coding sequence is TGTGCCAGCTCAACTCAAACAGGCTTTAATGAAAAACTGTTTTTT.

The CDR3 sequence: CASSYLRGLGNEQFF. CDR3 sequence (DNA): TGTGCCAGCAGTTATTTGAGAGGGCTGGGGAATGAGCAGTTCTTC. V is TRBV6-5 and J is TRBJ2-1; D might be TRBD2 (5 bases). Trimming removed 3 bases at V and 7 bases at J, with 16 bases between. The germline CDR1 and CDR2 sequences are MNHEY and SVGAGI. This CDR3 spans 15 amino acids.

The chain has TRBV5-1 and TRBJ1-4; TRBD1 is a possible D gene (6 bases). Germline CDR1 SGHRS, CDR2 YFSETQ. Deletions cut 1 base from V and 5 bases from J, with 12 bases between. CDR3 size: 15 residues. CDR3 DNA: TGCGCCAGCAGCTTGCGACAGGACCTAAATGAAAAACTGTTTTTT. This encodes CASSLRQDLNEKLFF. Variable domain in full (rest from reference TRBV5-1 and TRBJ1-4): KAGVTQTPRYLIKTRGQQVTLSCSPISGHRSVSWYQQTPGQGLQFLFEYFSETQRNKGNFPGRFSGRQFSNSRSEMNVSTLELGDSALYLCASSLRQDLNEKLFFGSGTQLSVL.

This chain connects TRBV4-2 to TRBJ2-2, with 11 bases lining up with TRBD2. From germline, CDR1 is LGHNA and CDR2 YNFKEQ. This CDR3 has 20 amino acids. Trimming removed 2 bases from V and 0 bases from J; junction bases left unmatched: 11. CDR3: CASSQTRGGSGRANTGELFF. CDR3 sequence (DNA): TGTGCCAGCAGCCAAACCCGAGGGGGTAGCGGGAGGGCGAACACCGGGGAGCTGTTTTTT.

The J gene is TRBJ1-5, the V gene TRBV30; D gene uncertain. Germline V gene sequence: CDR1 GTSNPN, CDR2 SVGIG (reference sequence). The V end lost 3 bases, the J end lost 0 bases, and 6 bases lay between the germline ends. This CDR3 is built from 13 residues. In nucleotides, the CDR3 is TGTGCCTGGAGCGGGGATAGCAATCAGCCCCAGCATTTT. Translating it yields CAWSGDSNQPQHF.

This chain links TRBV11-3 with TRBJ2-2, with D possibly TRBD1 on 6 matching bases. The V gene lost 1 base and the J gene lost 4 bases, with 10 bases spanning the gap. The length of the CDR3 is 15 residues. Germline V gives CDR1 SGHNT, CDR2 YENEEA. This CDR3 is CASSLGLTGTGELFF. CDR3 sequence (DNA): TGTGCCAGCAGCTTAGGGTTGACAGGCACCGGGGAGCTGTTTTTT.

The genes are TRBV27 and TRBJ1-3, with no clear D. The CDR3 loop spans 16 amino acids. Per the germline V gene, CDR1 is MNHEY and CDR2 is SMNVEV (reference sequence). With 5 bases removed from V and 0 bases from J, the gap between germline ends came to 14 bases. CDR3 coding DNA: TGTGCCAGCAGTCCTTCCCACGATAGCTCTGGAAACACCATATATTTT. Amino acids: CASSPSHDSSGNTIYF.

The rearrangement links TRBV9 to TRBJ1-5, with TRBD1 as a possible D gene (5 bases). Per the germline V gene, CDR1 is SGDLS and CDR2 is YYNGEE. This CDR3 is built from 17 residues. V lost 4 bases and J lost 1, with 18 bases in between. Here the CDR3 DNA reads TGTGCCAGCAGCCTTCACCGCAGGGCTATGAGCAATCAGCCCCAGCATTTT. Amino acids: CASSLHRRAMSNQPQHF.

The chain links TRBV30 to TRBJ1-3; tentative D call: TRBD1 (5 bases). This CDR3 has 16 residues. Trimming shortened V by 2 bases and J by 7 bases, and 21 bases separated the two germline ends. Germline CDR1 is GTSNPN and CDR2 is SVGIG (reference sequence). The CDR3 sequence is CAWSPATGGMGNTIYF. The CDR3 DNA is TGTGCCTGGAGTCCGGCAACCGGGGGGATGGGTAACACCATATATTTT.

V is TRBV28 and J is TRBJ2-3, with D unresolved. The V gene lost 6 bases and the J gene lost 6 bases, with 16 bases spanning the gap. This CDR3 region has 14 residues. Germline V gene lookup returns CDR1 MDHEN and CDR2 SYDVKM. The CDR3: CASRKPRLADTQYF. The CDR3 DNA reads TGTGCCAGCAGGAAACCGAGACTGGCCGATACGCAGTATTTT.

J is TRBJ2-5 and V is TRBV7-2, with 8 bases fitting TRBD1. CDR3 length: 13 residues. Germline lookup yields CDR1 SGHTA and CDR2 FQGNSA. The V segment lost 5 bases and the J segment 6 bases; nucleotides outside the gene matches: 5. The CDR3 region has the DNA TGTGCCAGCAGCCCGGACAGGGATAAGACCCAGTACTTC. Encoded protein: CASSPDRDKTQYF.

DNA of the CDR3: TGCAGCGTTGTCCCCGGGTTAAGCCCCCACGAGCAGTACTTC. This sequence encodes CSVVPGLSPHEQYF. This chain uses TRBV29-1 with TRBJ2-7; D is uncertain. Germline V gene sequence: CDR1 SQVTM, CDR2 ANQGSEA. The CDR3 totals 14 residues. With 4 bases removed from V and 5 bases from J, the gap between germline ends came to 18 bases.

The rearrangement joins TRBV6-6 to TRBJ2-7; 8 nucleotides agree with TRBD1. The V gene's germline CDR1 is MNHNY and CDR2 SVGAGI (reference sequence). The CDR3 runs to 15 residues. The V segment lost 0 bases and the J segment 0 bases; nucleotides outside the gene matches: 1. The CDR3 sequence: CASSYSTGGSYEQYF. Written as DNA, the CDR3 is TGTGCCAGCAGTTACTCAACAGGGGGCTCCTACGAGCAGTACTTC.